Following are 15 T cell receptor beta chains from one sample sequenced in a study of PD-1 blockade in classical Hodgkin lymphoma. Indicated time point: cycle 4 day 1 (C4D1), after five to seven weeks of nivolumab. All patients relapsed after autologous stem cell transplantation, and brentuximab vedotin exposure varied. TCRdb's copy holds only in-frame clones and misses some; the assay was immunoSEQ multiplex PCR. There are tens of thousands of clones in the sample; 86% occur only once, and approximately 6.8% lies in the top ten. This material consisted of peripheral blood mononuclear cells (PBMCs), taken before the fourth cycle of nivolumab. All receptors derive from a human donor with classical Hodgkin lymphoma.

The chain recombines TRBV28 with TRBJ2-7, with D possibly TRBD1 on 6 matching bases. V lost 4 bases and J 1 base, leaving 17 bases between the germline ends. The CDR3 length is 16 residues. Looked up from germline, CDR1 is MDHEN and CDR2 is SYDVKM. CDR3 DNA: TGTGCCAGCAGTTCTACCCAGCAGGGGCCTTCCTACGAGCAGTACTTC. It encodes CASSSTQQGPSYEQYF.

CDR3 DNA: TGTGCCAGCAGCTTGCGCCAGAGCTCCTACAATGAGCAGTTCTTC. Encoded protein: CASSLRQSSYNEQFF. The chain has TRBV5-6 and TRBJ2-1; D call uncertain. V gave up 1 base and J gave up 0 bases, with 8 bases separating them. The CDR3 has 15 residues. The V gene's germline CDR1 is SGHDT and CDR2 YYEEEE.

The chain recombines TRBV6-8 with TRBJ1-2, with D hard to call. Trimming took 4 bases from V and 4 from J, leaving 7 bases between them. CDR3 length equals 12 residues. Germline V gene sequence: CDR1 MNHGY, CDR2 SAAAGT. The CDR3 DNA follows: TGTGCCAGCAGTTCTGAGATCTATGGCTACACCTTC. It codes for CASSSEIYGYTF.

V usage is TRBV19 and J usage is TRBJ2-1, with unresolved D. The length of the CDR3 is 14 residues. The V end was cut by 2 bases, the J end by 3 bases, with 8 bases between. Germline loops: CDR1 LNHDA, CDR2 SQIVND (reference sequence). The CDR3 DNA follows: TGTGCCAGTAGTATAATGGGCGGCTACAATGAGCAGTTCTTC. As protein: CASSIMGGYNEQFF.

The chain recombines TRBV5-4 with TRBJ1-4; TRBD1 might be the D (5 bases). V gave up 3 bases and J gave up 0 bases, with 12 bases separating them. Germline V lookup: CDR1 SGHNT, CDR2 YYREEE (reference sequence). This CDR3 region has 16 residues. The CDR3 spells CASSSRRGPTNEKLFF. The CDR3 nucleotides read TGTGCCAGCAGCTCACGTCGGGGACCAACTAATGAAAAACTGTTTTTT.

The chain uses TRBV5-1 and TRBJ1-2; 7 bases match TRBD1. Germline values: CDR1 SGHRS, CDR2 YFSETQ. The CDR3 contains 15 residues. The V segment lost 0 bases and the J segment 1 base; nucleotides outside the gene matches: 3. CDR3 in amino acids: CASSLEAGGNYGYTF. CDR3 coding DNA: TGCGCCAGCAGCTTGGAGGCAGGGGGTAACTATGGCTACACCTTC.

The J gene is TRBJ1-2, the V gene TRBV15; D call uncertain. Germline lookup yields CDR1 LNHNV and CDR2 YYDKDF (reference sequence). Deletions cut 0 bases from V and 8 bases from J, with 13 bases between. The CDR3 covers 14 residues. The CDR3 DNA reads TGTGCCACCAGCAGAGATTTGGGTCCGGGCGGCTACACCTTC. Its protein is CATSRDLGPGGYTF.

This rearrangement joins TRBV28 to TRBJ1-2; no firm D call. Trimming stripped 4 bases from V and 0 bases from J, with 15 bases between. CDR1 and CDR2 from the germline V gene are MDHEN and SYDVKM. This CDR3 is 16 amino acids long. The CDR3 loop is CASSSYNDKANYGYTF. The CDR3 coding sequence is TGTGCCAGCAGTTCCTACAACGACAAAGCTAACTATGGCTACACCTTC.

This chain connects TRBV5-4 to TRBJ1-2, with 10 bases identical to TRBD1. V lost 0 bases, J lost 3 bases, and 11 bases stayed unmatched. Germline V lookup: CDR1 SGHNT, CDR2 YYREEE (reference sequence). The CDR3 has 18 amino acids. CDR3 residues: CASSLGSGDRGRDYGYTF. The CDR3 region has the DNA TGTGCCAGCAGCTTGGGAAGCGGAGACAGGGGGCGTGACTATGGCTACACCTTC.

The chain carries TRBV2 and TRBJ1-2; no reliable D call. The length of the CDR3 is 15 residues. The V end lost 2 bases, the J end lost 5 bases, and 15 bases lay between the germline ends. Germline V gene lookup returns CDR1 SNHLY and CDR2 FYNNEI. Written as DNA, the CDR3 is TGTGCCAGCAGTGAAAGTAATCCCTCCCTATATGGCTACACCTTC. It yields the protein CASSESNPSLYGYTF.

The genes are TRBV7-9 and TRBJ2-7, with TRBD1 identical over 8 bases. CDR1 is SEHNR and CDR2 is FQNEAQ in the germline V gene (reference sequence). This CDR3 has 14 amino acids. The V and J ends lost 6 bases and 7 bases, in that order; junction bases with no gene match: 11. CDR3 amino acids: CASRTRDRPLEQYF. CDR3 bases: TGTGCCAGCAGAACCCGGGACAGGCCCTTGGAGCAGTACTTC.

The V and J genes are TRBV10-3 and TRBJ1-4; 7 bases agree with TRBD1. The CDR3 totals 13 residues. CDR1 is ENHRY, CDR2 SYGVKD, per germline. The V and J ends lost 7 bases and 5 bases, in that order; junction bases with no gene match: 4. CDR3 nucleotides: TGTGCCATCAAGAGGGGGCAGAATGAAAAACTGTTTTTT. It is translated as CAIKRGQNEKLFF.

This clone was counted between two and nine times. The CDR3 DNA follows: TGCGCCAGCAGCTTGAGCCCAGGGATGGGGGACTATGGCTACACCTTC. Its protein product is CASSLSPGMGDYGYTF. J is TRBJ1-2 and V is TRBV5-1; tentative D call: TRBD1 (5 bases). The CDR3 runs to 16 residues. The V gene's germline CDR1 is SGHRS and CDR2 YFSETQ. V shed 1 base and J shed 3 bases, with 16 bases lying between them.

The chain has TRBV27 and TRBJ2-3; 7 nucleotides align to TRBD2. The trim removed 2 bases at V and 1 base at J, leaving 0 bases unmatched. The CDR3 length is 14 residues. Germline V gives CDR1 MNHEY, CDR2 SMNVEV (reference sequence). The CDR3 sequence: CASSLGGGTDTQYF. DNA of the CDR3: TGTGCCAGCAGTTTAGGGGGGGGCACAGATACGCAGTATTTT.

The chain links TRBV14 to TRBJ2-4; D might be TRBD1 or TRBD2, each matching 5 bases. The V and J ends lost 1 base and 5 bases respectively, with 12 bases between them. Germline V lookup: CDR1 SGHDN, CDR2 FVKESK. CDR3 size: 15 residues. The CDR3 here is CASSQVGVNQNIQYF. For the CDR3, the DNA is TGTGCCAGCAGCCAAGTGGGGGTCAACCAAAACATTCAGTACTTC.